Listed here are 12 T cell receptor beta chains from one sample, sequenced in a study of technical replicates of blood from four donors. Produced via immunoSEQ multiplex PCR; TCRdb's table is partial and in-frame only. The data show about 73,000 clones, 85% to 95% seen once. The sample comprised PBMCs. The receptors were gathered from a human donor in good health. Some clones in this sample may be carry-over from other donors' samples.

This rearrangement joins TRBV27 to TRBJ2-3; unclear D gene. The CDR3 is 13 residues long. Per the germline V gene, CDR1 is MNHEY and CDR2 is SMNVEV (reference sequence). The V end was cut by 3 bases, the J end by 6 bases, with 10 bases between. CDR3 protein: CASSFSPRDTQYF. The DNA of the CDR3 is TGTGCCAGCAGTTTTTCACCTCGGGATACGCAGTATTTT.

This clone was seen more than once but under ten times. V usage is TRBV2 and J usage is TRBJ2-3, with D perhaps TRBD2 (5 bases). V was cut by 3 bases and J by 5 bases, with 6 bases left in between. Germline CDR1 reads SNHLY; CDR2 reads FYNNEI. The CDR3 runs 12 residues. This CDR3 is CASSDGVDTQYF. CDR3 bases: TGTGCCAGCAGTGACGGGGTAGATACGCAGTATTTT. The whole variable domain, filled in from reference TRBV2 and TRBJ2-3, reads EPEVTQTPSHQVTQMGQEVILRCVPISNHLYFYWYRQILGQKVEFLVSFYNNEISEKSEIFDDQFSVERPDGSNFTLKIRSTKLEDSAMYFCASSDGVDTQYFGPGTRLTVL.

The V and J genes are TRBV4-1 and TRBJ1-3; D is undetermined. Trimming removed 1 base from V and 4 bases from J, with 11 bases in between. Germline assignment: CDR1 MGHRA and CDR2 YSYEKL. The CDR3 is made up of 15 amino acids. Written as DNA, the CDR3 is TGCGCCAGCAGCCAAGTTATCGGTTCAGGAAACACCATATATTTT. This translates into CASSQVIGSGNTIYF.

The rearrangement links TRBV25-1 to TRBJ1-2; perhaps TRBD1 as D (5 bases). The CDR3 sequence is 17 residues long. The V end was cut by 2 bases, the J end by 3 bases, with 19 bases between. Per the germline V gene, CDR1 is MGHDK and CDR2 is SYGVNS. This chain's CDR3 is CASSELRDSGGDYGYTF. The CDR3 nucleotides are TGTGCCAGCAGTGAACTCCGGGACTCCGGAGGGGACTATGGCTACACCTTC.

This rearrangement joins TRBV11-3 to TRBJ1-4; 10 positions match TRBD1. The CDR3 has 13 amino acids. V was pared by 7 bases and J by 5 bases, with 1 base of the junction left unmatched. Germline CDR1 SGHNT, CDR2 YENEEA. CDR3 sequence: CASTGQGNEKLFF. For the CDR3, the DNA is TGTGCCAGCACGGGACAGGGGAATGAAAAACTGTTTTTT.

The chain employs TRBV9 and TRBJ2-6, with D possibly TRBD2 on 5 matching bases. Trimming cost V 3 bases and J 2 bases, with 9 bases left between them. Germline CDR1 and CDR2: SGDLS and YYNGEE. The CDR3 loop spans 15 amino acids. The CDR3 here is CASSGTSAGANVLTF. CDR3 nucleotides: TGTGCCAGCAGCGGTACTAGTGCTGGGGCCAACGTCCTGACTTTC.

The rearrangement links TRBV11-2 to TRBJ1-2, with 9 bases lining up with TRBD1. Germline CDR1 reads SGHAT; CDR2 reads FQNNGV. Losses at the gene ends were 2 bases for V and 5 bases for J; bases not matched to a gene: 9. The CDR3 totals 16 residues. CDR3 DNA sequence: TGTGCCAGCAGCTTACAACAGGGGGCAGTTGGGTATGGCTACACCTTC. Its translation: CASSLQQGAVGYGYTF. The full variable domain, rest sourced from reference TRBV11-2 and TRBJ1-2, is EAGVAQSPRYKIIEKRQSVAFWCNPISGHATLYWYQQILGQGPKLLIQFQNNGVVDDSQLPKDRFSAERLKGVDSTLKIQPAKLEDSAVYLCASSLQQGAVGYGYTFGSGTRLTVV.

The CDR3 loop is CASSPFRGPIVGYTF. In DNA form, the CDR3 reads TGTGCCAGCAGCCCCTTCAGGGGGCCTATCGTTGGCTACACCTTC. The chain links TRBV6-5 to TRBJ1-2; 8 positions agree with TRBD1. Looked up from germline, CDR1 is MNHEY and CDR2 is SVGAGI. The CDR3 is 15 amino acids. With 6 bases clipped from V and 7 bases from J, the junction kept 13 bases outside the gene matches.

This CDR3 is CASSRRSQAGNTGELFF. For the CDR3, the DNA is TGTGCCAGCTCCCGCAGGTCCCAGGCTGGGAACACCGGGGAGCTGTTTTTT. V usage is TRBV18 and J usage is TRBJ2-2; D uncertain. The V gene's germline CDR1 is KGHSH and CDR2 LQKENI. The ends were cut back, 6 bases at V and 1 base at J, with 18 bases in the middle. This CDR3 comprises 17 residues.

The V gene is TRBV6-1, the J gene TRBJ1-2; D is possibly TRBD1 (6 bases). Per the germline V gene, CDR1 is MNHNS and CDR2 is SASEGT. The CDR3 runs to 15 residues. Deletions cut 1 base from V and 5 bases from J, with 14 bases between. The CDR3 loop reads CASSEGQGSRYGYTF. Written as DNA, the CDR3 is TGTGCCAGCAGTGAAGGGCAGGGGAGTAGGTATGGCTACACCTTC.

This chain joins TRBV6-5 and TRBJ2-7; 7 positions agree with TRBD2. J gave up 3 bases and V 6 bases, and 11 bases lay outside the gene matches. CDR3 length: 15 amino acids. CDR1 is MNHEY, CDR2 SVGAGI, per germline. CDR3 sequence: CASRASLQRGYEQYF. CDR3 in DNA: TGTGCCAGCAGGGCCTCGCTCCAGCGGGGCTACGAGCAGTACTTC.

The rearrangement joins TRBV7-9 to TRBJ1-2; possibly TRBD1 for D (6 bases). This CDR3 is built from 14 residues. Trimming left V 0 bases short and J 4 bases short, with 9 bases between. Per the germline V gene, CDR1 is SEHNR and CDR2 is FQNEAQ (reference sequence). The CDR3 is CASSLAGAAYGYTF. CDR3 nucleotide sequence: TGTGCCAGCAGCTTAGCGGGGGCGGCCTATGGCTACACCTTC.